This record covers a single TCR beta chain. What it binds is unknown. These data come from a study of T cell responses to AZD1222 COVID-19 vaccine. This CDR3 spans 14 amino acids. Losses at the gene ends were 7 bases for V and 7 bases for J; bases not matched to a gene: 11. CDR1 and CDR2 from the germline V gene are MNHEY and SMNVEV (reference sequence). The protocol was immunoSEQ multiplex PCR, while the TCRdb copy is restricted to in-frame clones and leaves out a portion. The sample has approximately 80,000 clones, more than 80% seen once; the top ten hold less than 7.5%. Study outcomes and limitations: After the peak T cell response, and only then, were repertoires sampled. Among those given AZD1222, only 5 to 7 were seropositive at baseline. Spike-specific TCR breadth and depth rose after two AZD1222 doses.

The specimen was peripheral blood, collected on day 0 of AZD1222 vaccination. This sequence was found in an adult in good health. The chain has TRBV27 and TRBJ1-2; TRBD1 agrees at 8 bases. In DNA, the CDR3 is TGTGCCAGCATCGGACAGGGCCGGAGGGGTGGCTACACCTTC. This encodes CASIGQGRRGGYTF.